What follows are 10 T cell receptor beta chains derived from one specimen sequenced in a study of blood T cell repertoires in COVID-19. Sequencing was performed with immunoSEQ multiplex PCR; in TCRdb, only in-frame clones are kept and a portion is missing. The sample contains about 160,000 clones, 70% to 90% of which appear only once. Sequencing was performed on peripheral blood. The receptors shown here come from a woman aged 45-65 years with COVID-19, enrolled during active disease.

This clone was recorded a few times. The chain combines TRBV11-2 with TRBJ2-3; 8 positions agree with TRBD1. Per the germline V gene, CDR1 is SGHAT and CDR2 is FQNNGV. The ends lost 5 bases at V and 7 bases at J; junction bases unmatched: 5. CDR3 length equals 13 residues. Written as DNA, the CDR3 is TGTGCCAGCAGCCCTGACAGGGGCCATACGCAGTATTTT. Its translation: CASSPDRGHTQYF. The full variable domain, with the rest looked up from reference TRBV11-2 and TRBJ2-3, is EAGVAQSPRYKIIEKRQSVAFWCNPISGHATLYWYQQILGQGPKLLIQFQNNGVVDDSQLPKDRFSAERLKGVDSTLKIQPAKLEDSAVYLCASSPDRGHTQYFGPGTRLTVL.

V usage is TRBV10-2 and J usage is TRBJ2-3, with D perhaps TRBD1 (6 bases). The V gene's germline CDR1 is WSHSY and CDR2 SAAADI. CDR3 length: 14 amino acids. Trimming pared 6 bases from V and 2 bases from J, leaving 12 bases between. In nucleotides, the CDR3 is TGCGCCAGCAGAGCCGGACAGAACACAGATACGCAGTATTTT. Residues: CASRAGQNTDTQYF.

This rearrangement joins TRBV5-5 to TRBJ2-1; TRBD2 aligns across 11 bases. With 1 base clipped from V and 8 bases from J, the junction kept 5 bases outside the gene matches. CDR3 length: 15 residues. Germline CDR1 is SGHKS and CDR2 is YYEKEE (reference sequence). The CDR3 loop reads CASSLFLAGGYEQFF. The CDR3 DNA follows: TGTGCCAGCAGCTTGTTCCTAGCGGGGGGTTATGAGCAGTTCTTC.

DNA for the CDR3: TGTGCCAGCAGCTTATTACTAGCGGGTAGCACAGATACGCAGTATTTT. This translates into CASSLLLAGSTDTQYF. V and J are TRBV5-4 and TRBJ2-3; TRBD2 aligns across 9 bases. The CDR3 is 16 residues long. Germline V lookup: CDR1 SGHNT, CDR2 YYREEE (reference sequence). The V segment lost 2 bases and the J segment 0 bases; nucleotides outside the gene matches: 4.

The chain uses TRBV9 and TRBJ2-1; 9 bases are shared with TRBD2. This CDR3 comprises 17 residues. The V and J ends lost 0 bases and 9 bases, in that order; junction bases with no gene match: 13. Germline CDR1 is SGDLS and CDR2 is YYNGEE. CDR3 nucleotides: TGTGCCAGCAGCGTAGTCCCTTTGGTAGCGGGGGCGGGTGAGCAGTTCTTC. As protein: CASSVVPLVAGAGEQFF.

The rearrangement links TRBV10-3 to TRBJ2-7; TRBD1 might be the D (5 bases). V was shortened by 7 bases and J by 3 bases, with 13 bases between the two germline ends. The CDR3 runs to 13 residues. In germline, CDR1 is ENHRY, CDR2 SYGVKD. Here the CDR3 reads CAIKGQGSYEQYF. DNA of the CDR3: TGTGCCATCAAGGGGCAGGGAAGCTACGAGCAGTACTTC.

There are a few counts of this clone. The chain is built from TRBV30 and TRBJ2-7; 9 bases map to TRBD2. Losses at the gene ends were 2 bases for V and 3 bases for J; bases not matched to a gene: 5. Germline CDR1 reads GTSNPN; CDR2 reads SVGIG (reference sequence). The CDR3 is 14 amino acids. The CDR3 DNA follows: TGTGCCTGGAGTCTGCTAGCGGGGAACTACGAGCAGTACTTC. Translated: CAWSLLAGNYEQYF.

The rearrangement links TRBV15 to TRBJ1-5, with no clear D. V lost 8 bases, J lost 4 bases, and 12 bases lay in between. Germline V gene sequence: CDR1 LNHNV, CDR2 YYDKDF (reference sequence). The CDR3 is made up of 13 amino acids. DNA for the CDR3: TGTGCCACCCGTGTGGAGATAAATCAGCCCCAGCATTTT. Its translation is CATRVEINQPQHF.

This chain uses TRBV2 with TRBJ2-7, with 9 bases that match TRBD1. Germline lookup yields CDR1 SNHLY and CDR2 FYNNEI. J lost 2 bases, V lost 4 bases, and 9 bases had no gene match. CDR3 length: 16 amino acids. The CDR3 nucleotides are TGTGCCAGCAGTGGTGAGGGACAGGGAAGGCCCTACGAGCAGTACTTC. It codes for CASSGEGQGRPYEQYF.

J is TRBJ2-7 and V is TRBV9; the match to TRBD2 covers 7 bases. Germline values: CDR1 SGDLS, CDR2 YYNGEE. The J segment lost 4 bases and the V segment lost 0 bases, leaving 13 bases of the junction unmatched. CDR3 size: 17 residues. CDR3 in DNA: TGTGCCAGCAGCGTAGAAGCGGGGACCCCTTCTCCTTACGAGCAGTACTTC. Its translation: CASSVEAGTPSPYEQYF.